Described below is a single TCR beta chain sequence and its context. In this sample, this clone turned up a few times. Its antigen has not been determined. At one of its ends the junction is not consistent with the germline gene, which may arise from a read error. According to the germline V gene, CDR1 reads SGHTA and CDR2 reads FQGNSA. Inclusive of the bounding cysteine and phenylalanine, the CDR3 is 12 residues long. Only CDR3 DNA is held: 36 bases, read in frame from base 1. From each donor, a single peripheral blood sample of 100 to 150 mL on average was drawn into heparinised tubes. Using a panel that included CD45RO, CCR7, CD25, CD127, CD95 and CD27, naive, central memory, regulatory and stem cell-like memory CD4+ T cells were sorted on a BD FACSAria II. All sorted populations exceeded 95% purity. PBMCs were separated immediately by Lymphoprep density gradient centrifugation and were stained directly, without being cultured. So that batch effects would be minimized, each experiment stained and sorted samples in pairs, pairing one healthy donor with one patient.

This entry comes from a study of beta chain features in type 1 diabetes (dated by TCRdb to about 2018). Some background on the complete study: Patients and healthy donors did not differ in mean age, gender distribution, total cell number or subset yield. Across all samples, almost 110 million sorted cells were examined, and cell number per subset correlated strongly with RNA yield. Regulatory and stem cell-like memory subsets were isolated from only 8 patients and about eight healthy donors, whereas naive and central memory subsets came from all 30 or so donors. In the study, recently diagnosed type 1 diabetes patients and matched healthy donors were compared on the TCRB repertoires of their sorted circulating CD4+ T cell subsets.

The entire amount of isolated RNA was reverse transcribed using the High Capacity cDNA Reverse Transcription Kit, so the sequenced TCRB transcripts were expressed ones. Naive, central memory and regulatory T cell samples underwent deep immunoSEQ sequencing, averaging roughly 3.5 million total reads per sample. Sorted cells were lysed in RLT buffer and RNA was extracted with DNase-treated RNeasy Micro or Mini kits, depending on cell number. To prevent cross-contamination, each cell subset was processed individually, whereas patient and healthy donor samples were processed jointly. TCRB sequences were amplified from cDNA with the immunoSEQ multiplex PCR, producing 87-bp fragments spanning the CDR3 region. Sequencing of the amplicons was done on the Illumina HiSeq platform. The published analysis was carried out like this. PCR bias was corrected computationally using synthetic template baselines, and reads within Hamming distance 2 were collapsed, with unmergeable singletons discarded. Reads were aligned against IMGT so that V, D and J genes, CDR3 length and insertions or deletions at six rearrangement sites could be assigned. Within each subset, clonotype counts were normalized to sorted cell number, after which true diversity and Gini coefficients were computed with the tcR R package. Repertoire sharing was quantified using the overlap coefficient calculated on TCRB nucleotide sequences. Here the immuneACCESS table is served through TCRdb, limited to in-frame sequences with V and J called. Missing clones are a known gap in these copies; in checked studies unresolved V genes cover under half, and the rest lacks a known reason. The D gene and trimming were derived from the DNA, and the V and J assignments and clone size from that table. The sample table contains around 300,000 clones; only one count was recorded for approximately 8% of them. The ten top clones hold roughly 0.94% of the sample.

Beyond this particular receptor, the publication reports: HLA sub-analyses involved small numbers of individuals, so any influence of HLA type on TCRB rearrangement remained unresolved. In all four CD4+ subsets, TCRB CDR3 length was moderately but significantly shorter in type 1 diabetes patients. Shorter templates might be favored by PCR, yet because patient and control samples were amplified and corrected together, any such skew would affect both groups equally. Because cDNA was sequenced instead of genomic DNA, highly expressing activated cells could be over-represented, though the groups showed no difference in activation or CD3 levels. Fewer insertions and more nucleotide deletions at VDJ recombination sites were observed in patients with type 1 diabetes, implying thymic rearrangement abnormalities. Naive, central memory and regulatory TCRB repertoires appeared more similar among patients than among healthy donors.

Input material: central memory CD4+ T cells from blood. The clonotype comes from a woman between 18 and 30 years old in good health. The V and J genes are TRBV7-2 and TRBJ1-2; TRBD1 is perhaps the D gene, given 5 matching bases. The bases are TGTGCCAGCAGCCCGAAGGGAGAGGGACGGGCCTTC. It encodes CASSPKGEGRAF.